The 21 T cell receptor beta chains below were found in one sample sequenced in a study of PD-L1 blockade in urothelial cancer. Produced via immunoSEQ multiplex PCR; TCRdb's table is partial and in-frame only. The sample has about 71,000 clones, 85% to 90% seen once. The specimen comprised PBMCs, sampled around atezolizumab (anti-PD-L1) treatment. The receptors here all came from a man aged 60 to 69 with urothelial cancer.

The J gene is TRBJ2-7, the V gene TRBV13; 9 positions match TRBD2. CDR1 and CDR2 (germline): PRHDT, FYEKMQ (reference sequence). This CDR3 is built from 16 residues. The V gene end was trimmed by 0 bases and the J gene end by 5 bases; junction bases not matched to a gene: 8. The CDR3 coding sequence is TGTGCCAGCAGCTTAGGAGGGGCGGGGGGGCAAAACGAGCAGTACTTC. This gives the protein CASSLGGAGGQNEQYF.

The DNA for the CDR3 is TGTGCCAGCAGCCCCGGGACAGGTTCGTATTTT. As protein: CASSPGTGSYF. The chain links TRBV7-9 to TRBJ2-3, with 8 bases lining up with TRBD1. The J segment lost 14 bases and the V segment lost 5 bases, leaving 6 bases of the junction unmatched. The CDR3 is 11 amino acids. Germline V lookup: CDR1 SEHNR, CDR2 FQNEAQ (reference sequence).

V usage is TRBV6-5 and J usage is TRBJ1-3, with D possibly matching TRBD1 (6 bases). Germline-derived CDR1 and CDR2 are MNHEY and SVGAGI. CDR3 length: 15 amino acids. Trimming stripped 7 bases from V and 3 bases from J, with 16 bases between. In DNA form, the CDR3 reads TGTGCCAGCACCTCCGGGGGGGCTGGTGGAAACACCATATATTTT. Translating gives CASTSGGAGGNTIYF.

This clone was picked up one time. The chain combines TRBV19 with TRBJ1-5, with D unclear. The CDR3 is 14 residues long. The germline V gene has CDR1 LNHDA and CDR2 SQIVND (reference sequence). The V end was cut by 7 bases, the J end by 4 bases, with 14 bases between. CDR3 DNA sequence: TGTGCCAGTATTGGCGGGTACGAAAATCAGCCCCAGCATTTT. It encodes CASIGGYENQPQHF.

The chain is built from TRBV7-8 and TRBJ2-7; D not certain. There are 11 residues in the CDR3. Looked up from germline, CDR1 is SGHVS and CDR2 is FQNEAQ. V shed 5 bases and J shed 5 bases, with 7 bases lying between them. CDR3 residues: CASSDRDEQYF. The DNA for the CDR3 is TGTGCCAGCAGCGACCGGGACGAGCAGTACTTC.

V is TRBV4-1 and J is TRBJ2-1; 11 bases align to TRBD2. The V gene end was trimmed by 0 bases and the J gene end by 0 bases; junction bases not matched to a gene: 10. The CDR3 runs to 20 residues. Germline V gives CDR1 MGHRA, CDR2 YSYEKL. The CDR3 region has the DNA TGCGCCAGCAGCCAAGATCTTGTAGCGGGGGGGGAAAGCTCCTACAATGAGCAGTTCTTC. The encoded protein is CASSQDLVAGGESSYNEQFF.

The chain combines TRBV15 with TRBJ1-2; D is possibly TRBD1 (6 bases). The germline V gene encodes CDR1 LNHNV and CDR2 YYDKDF (reference sequence). This CDR3 has 15 amino acids. Trimming left V 1 base short and J 6 bases short, with 15 bases between. The CDR3 sequence: CATSRATLRGNGYTF. The CDR3 coding sequence is TGTGCCACCAGCAGAGCCACGCTCAGGGGCAATGGCTACACCTTC. Drawing the rest from reference TRBV15 and TRBJ1-2, the complete variable domain is DAMVIQNPRYQVTQFGKPVTLSCSQTLNHNVMYWYQQKSSQAPKLLFHYYDKDFNNEADTPDNFQSRRPNTSFCFLDIRSPGLGDTAMYLCATSRATLRGNGYTFGSGTRLTVV.

Here the CDR3 reads CASRRGGGAMNEQFF. Here the CDR3 DNA reads TGTGCCAGCAGGCGAGGCGGGGGGGCCATGAATGAGCAGTTCTTC. The V call is TRBV6-5, the J call TRBJ2-1; 9 bases are a match to TRBD2. The CDR3 totals 15 residues. CDR1 is MNHEY and CDR2 is SVGAGI in the germline V gene. V lost 6 bases and J lost 7; bases outside the gene matches: 10.

V usage is TRBV6-1 and J usage is TRBJ2-2, with 8 positions matching TRBD1. V dropped 11 bases and J dropped 1; count of bases not matched to a gene: 6. Germline loops: CDR1 MNHNS, CDR2 SASEGT. This CDR3 comprises 14 residues. CDR3 bases: TGTGCCGGGCGGGGACAGGAGAACACCGGGGAGCTGTTTTTT. Protein sequence: CAGRGQENTGELFF.

This sequence joins TRBV9 and TRBJ2-1; TRBD2 aligns across 8 bases. Germline lookup yields CDR1 SGDLS and CDR2 YYNGEE. After removal of 0 bases from V and 8 bases from J, the junction contained 10 bases not matched to a gene. This CDR3 is built from 16 residues. CDR3 region: CASSVVASGRAYEQFF. The CDR3 coding sequence is TGTGCCAGCAGCGTAGTAGCGAGCGGGAGAGCTTATGAGCAGTTCTTC.

The table lists this clone with a few counts. This chain connects TRBV5-1 to TRBJ1-2; D is ambiguous. V was clipped by 3 bases and J by 2 bases, with 5 bases between them. Germline loops: CDR1 SGHRS, CDR2 YFSETQ. The CDR3 loop spans 12 amino acids. In nucleotides, the CDR3 is TGCGCCAGCAGCTCGGAGAACTATGGCTACACCTTC. This gives the protein CASSSENYGYTF.

The chain carries TRBV29-1 and TRBJ2-1; 11 bases are a match to TRBD2. The CDR3 spans 16 residues. In germline, CDR1 is SQVTM, CDR2 ANQGSEA. V gave up 0 bases and J gave up 1 base; unmatched junction bases: 2. For the CDR3, the DNA is TGCAGCGTTGAAGACGCTAGCGGGGGGTCCTACAATGAGCAGTTCTTC. It yields the protein CSVEDASGGSYNEQFF.

The chain links TRBV2 to TRBJ2-1; 7 bases match TRBD2. Losses at the gene ends were 6 bases for V and 6 bases for J; bases not matched to a gene: 5. There are 13 residues in the CDR3. Germline CDR1 and CDR2: SNHLY and FYNNEI. The DNA for the CDR3 is TGTGCCAGCAGGGGGGGGGACGGCAATGAGCAGTTCTTC. This encodes CASRGGDGNEQFF.

The chain links TRBV6-1 to TRBJ1-2; weak D call: TRBD1 (5 bases). The CDR3 has 15 residues. CDR1 is MNHNS and CDR2 is SASEGT in the germline V gene. The V end lost 2 bases, the J end lost 4 bases, and 14 bases lay between the germline ends. The CDR3 coding sequence is TGTGCCAGCAGTGAAACGCCAGGGAAGGGCTATGGCTACACCTTC. Translation: CASSETPGKGYGYTF.

This sequence joins TRBV28 and TRBJ1-5; 10 bases align to TRBD1. The length of the CDR3 is 15 residues. The ends lost 6 bases at V and 1 base at J; junction bases unmatched: 3. Germline loops: CDR1 MDHEN, CDR2 SYDVKM. The CDR3 DNA sequence: TGTGCCAGCAGCGCGACAGGGGGCAGCAATCAGCCCCAGCATTTT. It is translated as CASSATGGSNQPQHF.

The chain has TRBV7-8 and TRBJ2-1; TRBD2 aligns across 10 bases. Germline V gene data show CDR1 as SGHVS and CDR2 as FQNEAQ. V shed 0 bases and J 7 bases; nucleotides not matched to a gene: 6. The CDR3 covers 16 residues. Here the CDR3 DNA reads TGTGCCAGCAGCTTAGCGGGGACTAGCGTCTCAAATGAGCAGTTCTTC. It codes for CASSLAGTSVSNEQFF.

This sequence joins TRBV2 and TRBJ2-3, with 7 bases fitting TRBD2. Trimming cost V 4 bases and J 1 base; bases outside gene matches: 5. The CDR3 is made up of 15 amino acids. From germline, CDR1 is SNHLY and CDR2 FYNNEI. This CDR3 is CASSVASGRTDTQYF. The CDR3 DNA sequence: TGTGCCAGCAGTGTCGCTAGCGGTCGCACAGATACGCAGTATTTT.

Of note for this clone: Mismatch with germline at one junction end may stem from a read error. The rearrangement joins TRBV18 to TRBJ2-7; 11 nucleotides agree with TRBD2. CDR1 is KGHSH, CDR2 LQKENI, per germline. The CDR3 sequence is 13 residues long. The chain's CDR3 is CASSPGLAGGGHF. The CDR3 nucleotides read TGTGCCAGCTCACCCGGGCTAGCGGGGGGCGGCCACTTC.

The chain has TRBV6-5 and TRBJ1-1, with 11 bases matching TRBD1. CDR1 is MNHEY, CDR2 SVGAGI, per germline. The CDR3 is made up of 15 amino acids. V was clipped by 4 bases and J by 4 bases; unmatched bases: 5. The CDR3 coding sequence is TGTGCCAGCAGTTTCAAAGGGACAGGGGGCACTGAAGCTTTCTTT. Amino acid sequence: CASSFKGTGGTEAFF.

The V call is TRBV2, the J call TRBJ2-7; perhaps TRBD1 as D (6 bases). CDR3 length equals 14 residues. Trimming cost V 7 bases and J 0 bases, with 13 bases left between them. Germline CDR1 SNHLY, CDR2 FYNNEI. CDR3 in DNA: TGTGCCAGCACCTCTACAGGGAGCTCCTACGAGCAGTACTTC. Protein: CASTSTGSSYEQYF. Based on the CDR3 plus reference TRBV2 and TRBJ2-7, the full variable domain is EPEVTQTPSHQVTQMGQEVILRCVPISNHLYFYWYRQILGQKVEFLVSFYNNEISEKSEIFDDQFSVERPDGSNFTLKIRSTKLEDSAMYFCASTSTGSSYEQYFGPGTRLTVT.

The rearrangement links TRBV6-6 to TRBJ2-2; TRBD1 agrees at 7 bases. CDR1 MNHNY and CDR2 SVGAGI come from the germline V gene (reference sequence). Losses at the gene ends were 6 bases for V and 5 bases for J; bases not matched to a gene: 9. The CDR3 covers 15 residues. DNA of the CDR3: TGTGCCAGCAGATTGACAGGGCAGAAAACCGGGGAGCTGTTTTTT. Encoded protein: CASRLTGQKTGELFF.